Sequencing of this TCR beta chain was carried out in a study of patients and donors after allogeneic stem cell transplantation (dated by TCRdb to 2018 to 2021). On this clonotype: The target of this receptor is not known. Per-nucleotide qualities are absent, and no much larger clonotype sits a single base away.

Library creation used RT-PCR. The sequencer was a NextSeq 550. TCRdb applied fastp at Q25 and MiXCR to the public reads, then kept only in-frame beta chains. Each CDR3 protein appears once, grouped with its most common genes and DNA. The sample table lists fewer than 75,000 distinct CDR3 sequences, 13% of them with a count of one. The top ten clonotypes cover around 30% of the sample. V loses 4 bases at its end and J loses 2 bases; junction bases beyond the gene matches: 9. There are 16 amino acids in the CDR3, from cysteine to phenylalanine inclusive. The retained sequence is limited to the CDR3, 48 bases, with the frame set at the first base. CDR1 and CDR2 (ENHRY, SYGVKD) derive from the germline V gene.

Recombination linked TRBV10-3 to TRBJ2-3; TRBD1 lines up with 7 middle nucleotides. The sample was blood, either unsorted or a sorted T cell fraction (not recorded which). This receptor was identified in a human donor who was either an allogeneic HSCT recipient or a stem cell or donor lymphocyte infusion donor (not recorded which). It is not recorded whose cells these are; they may come from a transplant donor. The CDR3 region has the sequence CAISGIPGQTTDTQYF. The DNA is TGTGCCATCAGTGGAATACCGGGACAGACCACAGATACGCAGTATTTT.